These 27 T cell receptor beta chains were sequenced from one sample in a study of blood T cells in healthy people across ages. A second PCR, run for 7 to 11 cycles, used a sample-barcoded 5' primer plus a J-beta primer mix. TCRdb re-called the 5' RACE reads through MiXCR, storing one row per CDR3 protein. This repertoire shows about 1.1 million distinct CDR3 sequences, 30% to 40% found once; its top ten account for around 14%. Sequenced sample: blood. The receptors were gathered from a man aged 18 to 30 in good health.

This clonotype has a count of ten or more. V is TRBV20-1 and J is TRBJ2-1; 9 bases align to TRBD2. CDR3 size: 13 residues. Germline-derived CDR1 and CDR2 are DFQATT and SNEGSKA (reference sequence). Trimming cost V 5 bases and J 7 bases; bases outside gene matches: 6. CDR3 bases: TGCAGTGCTGTGGGGCTAGCGGGGAATGAGCAGTTCTTC. Translating it yields CSAVGLAGNEQFF.

The CDR3: CASKPGALYGYTF. In DNA form, the CDR3 reads TGTGCCAGCAAACCGGGAGCTCTTTATGGCTACACCTTC. The V call is TRBV12-3 or TRBV12-4, the J call TRBJ1-2; D is uncertain. The CDR3 covers 13 residues. The V and J ends lost 7 bases and 5 bases respectively, with 14 bases between them.

This clonotype has only a few counts. The CDR3 is CASSFTDRGATEAFF. CDR3 in DNA: TGTGCCAGCAGCTTCACCGACCGGGGAGCAACTGAAGCTTTCTTT. The chain combines TRBV12-3 or TRBV12-4 with TRBJ1-1; D is ambiguous. Between the trimmed V and J ends, which lost 6 bases and 5 bases, there was a span of 19 bases. CDR3 length: 15 amino acids.

This chain uses TRBV4-2 with TRBJ2-7; D might be TRBD2 (5 bases). This CDR3 contains 15 residues. Germline CDR1 reads LGHNA; CDR2 reads YNFKEQ. V gave up 0 bases and J gave up 5 bases, with 14 bases separating them. The CDR3 protein is CASSQDPTTTDEQYF. CDR3 DNA sequence: TGTGCCAGCAGCCAAGATCCTACGACTACCGACGAGCAGTACTTC.

The chain combines TRBV6-2 or TRBV6-3 with TRBJ1-5, with D perhaps matching TRBD1 (5 bases). CDR1 is MNHEY and CDR2 is SVGEGT in the germline V gene. The V and J ends lost 2 bases and 4 bases respectively, with 9 bases between them. The CDR3 contains 14 residues. CDR3 sequence: CASSYGGWNQPQHF. CDR3 DNA sequence: TGTGCCAGCAGTTACGGGGGATGGAATCAGCCCCAGCATTTT.

This chain joins TRBV9 and TRBJ2-7, with a tentative D call TRBD1 (6 bases). Germline loops: CDR1 SGDLS, CDR2 YYNGEE. Between the trimmed V and J ends, which lost 0 bases and 7 bases, there was a span of 11 bases. This CDR3 is 13 amino acids long. This chain's CDR3 is CASSVGGLGEQYF. CDR3 nucleotide sequence: TGTGCCAGCAGCGTAGGGGGGCTGGGGGAGCAGTACTTC.

Details on this clonotype: Its ends do not fully match the called genes, so a read error is possible. The gene calls are TRBV3-1 and TRBJ1-1; maybe TRBD1 (6 bases). Per the germline V gene, CDR1 is LGHDT and CDR2 is YNNKEL (reference sequence). This CDR3 contains 13 residues. The CDR3 DNA reads TGTGCCGGCAGCCAAGCAGGGGACACTGAAGCTTTCTTT. Residues: CAGSQAGDTEAFF.

The chain recombines TRBV6-1 with TRBJ1-1, with TRBD1 matching 10 bases. Germline CDR1 and CDR2: MNHNS and SASEGT. The CDR3 consists of 16 residues. Trimming at V came to 6 bases and at J to 3 bases, leaving 10 bases not matched to a gene. CDR3 in amino acids: CASSPGTGVLDTEAFF. The CDR3 nucleotides read TGTGCCAGCAGCCCCGGGACAGGGGTTCTGGACACTGAAGCTTTCTTT.

This chain connects TRBV11-2 to TRBJ2-4; 9 nucleotides agree with TRBD2. The J call is uncertain, as TRBJ2-5 better fits the DNA end. The CDR3 loop spans 21 amino acids. In germline, CDR1 is SGHAT, CDR2 FQNNGV. CDR3 sequence: CASSLRNPGLAMGGLPETQYF. CDR3 sequence (DNA): TGTGCCAGCAGCTTAAGGAACCCGGGACTAGCTATGGGGGGATTGCCGGAGACCCAGTACTTC.

This clonotype has just a few counts. This chain joins TRBV20-1 and TRBJ2-5, with 12 bases lining up with TRBD2. V dropped 6 bases and J dropped 1; count of bases not matched to a gene: 9. Germline CDR1 DFQATT, CDR2 SNEGSKA (reference sequence). CDR3 size: 16 residues. CDR3: CSAQTSGGLFQETQYF. The CDR3 DNA is TGCAGTGCACAGACTAGCGGGGGACTATTCCAAGAGACCCAGTACTTC.

The genes are TRBV9 and TRBJ2-1, with 13 bases aligning to TRBD2. Germline V gene lookup returns CDR1 SGDLS and CDR2 YYNGEE. V lost 4 bases and J lost 2; bases outside the gene matches: 9. The CDR3 runs 18 residues. CDR3 coding DNA: TGTGCCAGCAGCCCCCGAGGACTAGCGGGAGAGACCTACAATGAGCAGTTCTTC. This translates into CASSPRGLAGETYNEQFF.

The rearrangement links TRBV4-2 to TRBJ1-1; 12 bases are a match to TRBD1. V lost 1 base, J lost 10 bases, and 4 bases stayed unmatched. Germline V gives CDR1 LGHNA, CDR2 YNFKEQ. The CDR3 spans 14 residues. The CDR3 sequence: CASSQGGQGAGAFF. In DNA, the CDR3 is TGTGCCAGCAGCCAAGGGGGACAGGGGGCTGGAGCTTTCTTT.

The genes are TRBV20-1 and TRBJ2-5; the match to TRBD2 covers 9 bases. This CDR3 spans 14 amino acids. The V and J ends lost 3 bases and 2 bases, in that order; junction bases with no gene match: 4. Germline V gives CDR1 DFQATT, CDR2 SNEGSKA (reference sequence). The CDR3 DNA sequence: TGCAGTGCTAGTGCGACTAGCGGACAAGAGACCCAGTACTTC. This sequence encodes CSASATSGQETQYF.

The CDR3 region has the DNA TGTGCCAGCAGCCCAGTCACAGGGTGGACTAATGAAAAACTGTTTTTT. Translation gives CASSPVTGWTNEKLFF. V is TRBV7-8 and J is TRBJ1-4, with D possibly TRBD1 on 6 matching bases. V was trimmed by 5 bases and J by 2 bases, leaving 15 bases between them. The germline V gene encodes CDR1 SGHVS and CDR2 FQNEAQ. The CDR3 is 16 residues long.

The V gene is TRBV5-1, the J gene TRBJ1-1, with 9 bases fitting TRBD1. This CDR3 region has 15 residues. Looked up from germline, CDR1 is SGHRS and CDR2 is YFSETQ. After removal of 3 bases from V and 3 bases from J, the junction contained 6 bases not matched to a gene. The CDR3 protein is CASSYKQGADTEAFF. The CDR3 DNA reads TGCGCCAGCAGCTATAAACAGGGGGCGGACACTGAAGCTTTCTTT. The whole variable domain, filled in from reference TRBV5-1 and TRBJ1-1, reads KAGVTQTPRYLIKTRGQQVTLSCSPISGHRSVSWYQQTPGQGLQFLFEYFSETQRNKGNFPGRFSGRQFSNSRSEMNVSTLELGDSALYLCASSYKQGADTEAFFGQGTRLTVV.

This clonotype was detected only a few times. The V and J genes are TRBV6-2 or TRBV6-3 and TRBJ1-5, with D perhaps TRBD1 (6 bases). The V and J ends lost 7 bases and 4 bases respectively, with 17 bases between them. This CDR3 comprises 15 residues. Germline CDR1 and CDR2: MNHEY and SVGEGT. The CDR3 region is CASNPQGRENQPQHF. The DNA of the CDR3 is TGTGCCAGCAACCCACAGGGTAGAGAGAATCAGCCCCAGCATTTT.

The chain has TRBV27 and TRBJ1-5; D unclear. V shed 4 bases and J shed 3 bases, with 10 bases lying between them. Germline V CDR1 and CDR2: MNHEY, SMNVEV (reference sequence). The length of the CDR3 is 14 residues. Here the CDR3 reads CASSSQDYNQPQHF. CDR3 nucleotide sequence: TGTGCCAGCAGTTCCCAGGACTACAATCAGCCCCAGCATTTT.

The V call is TRBV12-3 or TRBV12-4, the J call TRBJ2-2; D gene unclear. This CDR3 region has 14 residues. V dropped 3 bases and J dropped 4 bases, with 9 bases sitting between them. The CDR3 loop reads CASSLDALTGELFF. In DNA form, the CDR3 reads TGTGCCAGCAGTTTGGACGCTCTCACCGGGGAGCTGTTTTTT.

CDR3: CASSAQGVSYNSPLHF. In nucleotides, the CDR3 is TGTGCCAGCAGCGCCCAAGGCGTCTCCTATAATTCACCCCTCCACTTT. The chain uses TRBV28 and TRBJ1-6; unclear D gene. The CDR3 consists of 16 residues. Trimming shortened V by 6 bases and J by 0 bases, and 12 bases separated the two germline ends. Per the germline V gene, CDR1 is MDHEN and CDR2 is SYDVKM.

The chain uses TRBV20-1 and TRBJ1-5; 8 bases map to TRBD1. J was trimmed by 7 bases and V by 6 bases; bases with no gene match: 14. This CDR3 contains 15 residues. CDR1 is DFQATT and CDR2 is SNEGSKA in the germline V gene (reference sequence). CDR3 residues: CSAETRQGRGQPQHF. CDR3 bases: TGCAGTGCCGAAACCCGACAGGGGAGAGGCCAGCCCCAGCATTTT.

This clonotype was detected only a few times. The V and J genes are TRBV3-1 and TRBJ1-4; weak D call: TRBD1 (5 bases). The V gene lost 0 bases and the J gene lost 8 bases, with 16 bases spanning the gap. This CDR3 contains 16 residues. Germline V gene data show CDR1 as LGHDT and CDR2 as YNNKEL (reference sequence). CDR3 region: CASSQDRGLEREKLFF. The CDR3 DNA is TGTGCCAGCAGCCAAGATCGGGGGTTGGAGCGCGAAAAACTGTTTTTT.

This chain joins TRBV6-5 and TRBJ1-4; TRBD1 might be the D (5 bases). V was trimmed by 2 bases and J by 1 base, leaving 11 bases between them. The CDR3 extends over 16 amino acids. Looked up from germline, CDR1 is MNHEY and CDR2 is SVGAGI. As DNA, the CDR3 is TGTGCCAGCAGTTACCAGGGAGGGGTAACTAATGAAAAACTGTTTTTT. Its protein product is CASSYQGGVTNEKLFF.

This clonotype occurred a few times. This chain joins TRBV24-1 and TRBJ2-7, with no clear D. This CDR3 comprises 14 residues. Trimming left V 9 bases short and J 4 bases short, with 18 bases between. Germline V CDR1 and CDR2: KGHDR, SFDVKD. The DNA for the CDR3 is TGTGCCACCTCTCCCGGGTCCCCCTGGTACGAGCAGTACTTC. Translated, it gives CATSPGSPWYEQYF.

V is TRBV20-1 and J is TRBJ1-2; D call uncertain. Germline V lookup: CDR1 DFQATT, CDR2 SNEGSKA (reference sequence). V dropped 6 bases and J dropped 9 bases, with 8 bases sitting between them. The CDR3 runs 9 residues. The CDR3, as DNA: TGCAGTGCGCAGGAACGCTACACCTTC. It is translated as CSAQERYTF.

V usage is TRBV2 and J usage is TRBJ1-4; weak D call: TRBD1 (5 bases). Germline CDR1 SNHLY, CDR2 FYNNEI. V dropped 1 base and J dropped 6 bases, with 18 bases sitting between them. The CDR3 runs to 17 residues. The CDR3 region is CASSEGPRRDQDEKLFF. CDR3 nucleotides: TGTGCCAGCAGTGAAGGTCCCCGGCGGGACCAAGATGAAAAACTGTTTTTT.

This clonotype was observed a few times. The chain is built from TRBV7-8 and TRBJ1-4, with a weak D call TRBD1 (5 bases). Germline V gives CDR1 SGHVS, CDR2 FQNEAQ. The length of the CDR3 is 15 residues. Trimming left V 5 bases short and J 8 bases short, with 18 bases between. The CDR3 sequence is CASSLGVGPGEKLFF. The CDR3 DNA is TGTGCCAGCAGCCTGGGGGTCGGACCGGGGGAAAAACTGTTTTTT.

V usage is TRBV6-4 and J usage is TRBJ2-3; D may be TRBD1 or TRBD2 (6 bases each). Germline V CDR1 and CDR2: MRHNA, SNTAGT. The CDR3 loop spans 16 amino acids. V shed 2 bases and J shed 2 bases, with 14 bases lying between them. The CDR3 DNA reads TGTGCCAGCAGTGACGCGCCGGGGGCGCACACAGATACGCAGTATTTT. Amino acids: CASSDAPGAHTDTQYF.